This entry concerns a single TCR beta chain. This clone was seen once. It lacks a known antigen. The record has no base qualities; no much larger clone is one base away. TCRbeta CDR3 regions were amplified from genomic DNA by means of the immunoSEQ Assay, a bias-controlled multiplex PCR. The authors' pipeline ran thus. The number of nucleated cells in each sample was estimated from the amplification of reference gene primers within the assay. To quantify the absolute abundance of each unique TCRbeta CDR3 rearrangement, sequence reads were collapsed and filtered. For each sample, productive Simpson clonality was calculated as the square root of Simpson's diversity index across productive rearrangements. TCRdb holds this immuneACCESS table with in-frame rearrangements only. Some clones are missing; in checked studies, unresolved V genes explain under half, and the rest has no known cause. V and J calls and clone size are copied from that table; D and trimming were computed from the DNA. The sample table records fewer than 250,000 clones; 80% to 90% of these occur just once. The ten largest clones capture more than 4.5% of the sample.

The collaborating institutions used their own protocols to collect whole blood in K2EDTA tubes. For TCRbeta analysis, collaborators shipped samples in one of three forms: frozen whole blood, isolated PBMCs, or DNA extracted from either of those sample types. CDR1 and CDR2 (MGHDK, SYGVNS) derive from the germline V gene. V loses 3 bases, J loses 7 bases, and the germline ends lie 10 bases apart. From its cysteine to its phenylalanine, the CDR3 spans 14 amino acids. Only the CDR3 region is kept as DNA, spanning 42 bases read in frame from base 1. This sample was included in a study of blood T cell repertoires in COVID-19 (dated by TCRdb to about 2020). Background on the whole study: Samples from collaborators originated in the United States, Italy and Spain and spanned both the acute and convalescent phases of COVID-19. Samples came from the ongoing ImmuneRACE study (first 160 participants) plus 1,254 subjects from 6 global collaborators. The sample metadata nearly always contained a de-identified subject ID, COVID-19 status, age in years and sex. Subjects who had been exposed to COVID-19, were actively infected with it, or had recovered from it provided the deeply sampled blood TCRbeta repertoires that made up the dataset. Where HLA class I and class II types were available, the types were taken from metadata supplied by the sample provider, not from assay-based typing. A freely available public database, intended as a resource for researchers studying the immune response to SARS-CoV-2, is where the repertoires were released. The material from the prospective study consisted of cDNA or gDNA derived from T cells, B-cell-depleted T cells, or PBMCs. The paper as a whole reports these results and caveats: The quantity of clinical and demographic metadata differed by source and by participant and was supplied without curation.

The material sequenced was peripheral blood. The TCR originated in a woman in her sixties or seventies with active or convalescent COVID-19. The chain is assembled from TRBV25-1 and TRBJ1-6, with no D gene named confidently. The DNA sequence reads TGTGCCAGCAGTGAGGGAGGCAAAAATTCACCCCTCCACTTT. The encoded protein is CASSEGGKNSPLHF.